This T cell receptor (beta chain) was profiled in a study of cytomegalovirus exposure and HLA in healthy donors. Study outcomes and limitations: Cytomegalovirus status, reportedly, was diagnosed with high specificity and sensitivity by the classifier. Per a later analysis, roughly 17,000 TCR beta sequences showed association with HLA alleles at 0.05 false discovery rate.

CDR3 length: 16 residues. The germline V gene has CDR1 SEHNR and CDR2 FQNEAQ (reference sequence). V lost 5 bases and J lost 10, with 21 bases in between. The PCR ran on 60 Vbeta and 13 Jbeta primers. Produced via immunoSEQ multiplex PCR; TCRdb's table is partial and in-frame only. The table records tens of thousands of clones, more than 70% of them present only once. Worth noting for this clone: What it binds is unknown.

This chain links TRBV7-9 with TRBJ1-6; D may be TRBD1 (6 bases). Material: PBMCs. The source is a woman aged 40 to 50 in good health and CMV-seropositive. The chain's CDR3 is CASSPSGGQWGSPLHF. The CDR3 DNA reads as TGTGCCAGCAGCCCATCGGGGGGGCAGTGGGGGTCACCCCTCCACTTT.